These 9 T cell receptor beta chains were all obtained from the same sample, sequenced in a study of blood T cells in healthy people across ages. A second roughly 7 to 11 cycle PCR used barcoded and J-beta primers. TCRdb reprocessed the 5' RACE reads via MiXCR and lists one record per CDR3 protein. Counted here are 780,000 or so distinct CDR3 sequences, 56% occurring once; the ten biggest clones make up about 26%. The material sequenced was blood. All receptors come from a man aged 40-49 years in good health.

This clonotype occurred a few times. V usage is TRBV14 and J usage is TRBJ1-6; D remains ambiguous. CDR1 is SGHDN and CDR2 is FVKESK in the germline V gene. The CDR3 has 19 amino acids. Trimming stripped 0 bases from V and 0 bases from J, with 15 bases between. The CDR3 is CASSQDRVYAHSYNSPLHF. Here the CDR3 DNA reads TGTGCCAGCAGCCAAGATCGCGTCTACGCTCACTCCTATAATTCACCCCTCCACTTT.

This clonotype appeared a single time. One end of the junction does not line up with germline, which may come from a read error. The CDR3 here is CDSSFTVGTSGTYEQYF. CDR3 nucleotides: TGTGACAGCAGTTTCACCGTAGGGACTAGCGGTACCTACGAGCAGTACTTC. The chain joins TRBV28 to TRBJ2-5; 11 bases are shared with TRBD2. The J call could be wrong; TRBJ2-7 is a better fit for the DNA end. Germline assignment: CDR1 MDHEN and CDR2 SYDVKM. This CDR3 is built from 17 residues.

The chain combines TRBV27 with TRBJ2-1; D is undetermined. The V end was cut by 4 bases, the J end by 3 bases, with 13 bases between. Per the germline V gene, CDR1 is MNHEY and CDR2 is SMNVEV (reference sequence). This CDR3 is built from 15 residues. The CDR3 DNA reads as TGTGCCAGCAGTTCCACACCTCTAGACTACAATGAGCAGTTCTTC. Its translation: CASSSTPLDYNEQFF.

CDR3 loop: CASSISGGRETQYF. The CDR3 nucleotides read TGTGCCAGTTCAATATCGGGGGGGCGAGAGACCCAGTACTTC. This chain uses TRBV9 with TRBJ2-5, with 8 bases aligning to TRBD2. This CDR3 has 14 amino acids. V trimming: 8 bases; J trimming: 4 bases; junction bases outside the gene matches: 10. Germline V lookup: CDR1 SGDLS, CDR2 YYNGEE. The full variable domain, rest sourced from reference TRBV9 and TRBJ2-5, is DSGVTQTPKHLITATGQRVTLRCSPRSGDLSVYWYQQSLDQGLQFLIQYYNGEERAKGNILERFSAQQFPDLHSELNLSSLELGDSALYFCASSISGGRETQYFGPGTRLLVL.

This chain connects TRBV4-1 to TRBJ2-3, with TRBD2 matching over 10 bases. The junction had 6 bases not matched to a gene; V was cut back by 3 bases and J by 0 bases. This CDR3 has 17 residues. CDR1 is MGHRA and CDR2 is YSYEKL in the germline V gene. The CDR3 sequence is CASSHLLAGFSTDTQYF. The CDR3 DNA follows: TGCGCCAGCAGCCACCTACTAGCGGGATTCAGCACAGATACGCAGTATTTT.

This chain joins TRBV20-1 and TRBJ2-3; 8 bases line up with TRBD2. The germline V gene encodes CDR1 DFQATT and CDR2 SNEGSKA (reference sequence). CDR3 length equals 15 residues. J lost 5 bases, V lost 5 bases, and 12 bases had no gene match. This CDR3 is CSALTVAGGEDTQYF. CDR3 coding DNA: TGCAGTGCTTTGACTGTGGCGGGAGGTGAAGATACGCAGTATTTT.

This sequence joins TRBV7-2 and TRBJ1-5; TRBD1 is a possible D gene (5 bases). Germline CDR1 is SGHTA and CDR2 is FQGNSA. V was trimmed by 8 bases and J by 4 bases, leaving 15 bases between them. This CDR3 region has 14 residues. CDR3 protein: CASSERAGNQPQHF. CDR3 sequence (DNA): TGTGCCAGCTCCGAGAGGGCAGGGAATCAGCCCCAGCATTTT.

As regards this clonotype: The junction and the germline gene differ at one end; a read error may be behind it. The V gene is TRBV28, the J gene TRBJ1-2; 7 bases match TRBD1. The CDR3 extends over 15 amino acids. In germline, CDR1 is MDHEN, CDR2 SYDVKM. DNA of the CDR3: TGTGCCAACAGTTTCGGTCCCAGGGGGGCCGGTGGCTACACCTTC. Amino acids: CANSFGPRGAGGYTF.

The V call is TRBV28, the J call TRBJ1-5, with D hard to call. This CDR3 has 15 residues. Germline V gene data show CDR1 as MDHEN and CDR2 as SYDVKM. V shed 5 bases and J shed 1 base, with 12 bases lying between them. The CDR3 coding sequence is TGTGCCAGCAGTAGGCCCCTCCACAGCAATCAGCCCCAGCATTTT. It is translated as CASSRPLHSNQPQHF.